This entry is about one T cell receptor beta chain. These data are taken from a study of Ad26.COV2.S vaccination and SARS-CoV-2 variants. In the study overall: Into the muscle, Ad26.COV2.S was dosed once or twice, 56 days apart.

Assay: immunoSEQ multiplex PCR; the TCRdb copy retains only in-frame clones and omits some. Of about 240,000 clones in the sample, around nine tenths were seen once. Noted treatment: about 20 received Ad26.COV2.S at low or high dose, single or two shots; about 5 received placebo; per-sample allocation not given. All samples were drawn on day 63, counting from the first vaccine or placebo injection. The vaccine antigen was prefusion-stabilized Wuhan SARS-CoV-2 spike. This CDR3 spans 14 amino acids. Germline lookup yields CDR1 MNHNY and CDR2 SVGAGI (reference sequence). V shed 5 bases and J 0 bases; nucleotides not matched to a gene: 4.

Source: peripheral blood, taken in a trial of Ad26.COV2.S vaccine versus placebo. The TCR was taken from a person between 18 and 65 years old who received the Ad26.COV2.S COVID-19 vaccine or a placebo. The rearrangement uses TRBV6-6 and TRBJ2-7; 7 nucleotides agree with TRBD2. The DNA for the CDR3 is TGTGCCAGCAGTCTTTCTAGCGGCTCCTACGAGCAGTACTTC. Its protein product is CASSLSSGSYEQYF.